Listed below are T cell receptor beta chains from one sample, sequenced in a study of beta chain features in type 1 diabetes. Sequenced by immunoSEQ multiplex PCR; TCRdb stores in-frame clones only, minus some. The sample yields around 250,000 clones, 27% seen once. The sample was central memory CD4+ T cells from blood. Every receptor here comes from a man between 25 and 39 years old in good health. The CDR3 runs from the conserved cysteine through the conserved F or W. The D gene is left open where the match is weak. Rows may omit the clone size; those that give it use once, few, many or a size class.

NA,few,TRBJ2-5,TRBV7-8,TGTGCCAGCAGCTCCGGGACTCTTCAAGAGACCCAGTACTTC,CASSSGTLQETQYF
TRBD2,NA,TRBJ2-5,TRBV2,TGTGCCAGCAAAAAACTAGCGGGGATGCAAGAGACCCAGTACTTC,CASKKLAGMQETQYF
NA,few,TRBJ2-1,TRBV2,TGTGCCACACAGGAACAACTGAGCTCCTACAATGAGCAGTTCTTC,CATQEQLSSYNEQFF
NA,NA,TRBJ2-5,TRBV30,TGTGCCCGCCGACTTCAAGGGGCAGAGACCCAGTACTTC,CARRLQGAETQYF
NA,few,TRBJ1-6,TRBV25-1,TGTGCCAGCGTTTCAGGGTCTTATTCACCCCTCCACTTT,CASVSGSYSPLHF
TRBD1,NA,TRBJ2-2,TRBV7-9,TGTGCCAGCAGCTTGGGACAGCAGAACACCGGGGAGCTGTTTTTT,CASSLGQQNTGELFF
TRBD2,few,TRBJ2-7,TRBV28,TGTGCCAGCAGTTTCCACCTAGCGGTACTCTCCTACGAGCAGTACTTC,CASSFHLAVLSYEQYF
NA,NA,TRBJ1-1,TRBV30,TGTGCCTGGAGTGTTTCAGCGAACACTGAAGCTTTCTTT,CAWSVSANTEAFF
TRBD2,few,TRBJ2-1,TRBV13,TGTGCCAGCGGGCGGGGGAGCTCCTACAATGAGCAGTTCTTC,CASGRGSSYNEQFF
NA,NA,TRBJ1-5,TRBV30,TGTGCCTGGAGTGTAAAGGGTGGCAATCAGCCCCAGCATTTT,CAWSVKGGNQPQHF